Sequencing of this T cell receptor beta chain was carried out in a study of cytomegalovirus exposure and HLA in healthy donors. Study observations and caveats: Previous analysis showed most TCR beta V segments were productive about 90% or about 30% of the time.

As concerns this clone: The antigen is unknown.

The CDR3 extends over 16 amino acids. CDR1 LNHDA and CDR2 SQIVND come from the germline V gene (reference sequence). Trimming cost V 3 bases and J 3 bases; bases outside gene matches: 7. Primers included in the PCR were 60 Vbeta and 13 Jbeta primers. In the original analysis: Roughly 9.9 million shared chains were among the roughly 80 million unique TCR beta chains that a later analysis counted. TCRdb keeps only in-frame clones here, not all; method: immunoSEQ multiplex PCR. V and J calls and clone size are those listed in that table; D and trimming were worked out from the DNA. The sample lists over 130,000 clones; 61% were seen once.

Sequenced material: PBMCs. The gene calls are TRBV19 and TRBJ1-2; 10 nucleotides match TRBD1. The sequence derives from a male donor in good health and CMV-seronegative. Written as DNA, the CDR3 is TGTGCCAGTAGTATCCTCCCGGGACAGGGGTACTATGGCTACACCTTC. This translates into CASSILPGQGYYGYTF.